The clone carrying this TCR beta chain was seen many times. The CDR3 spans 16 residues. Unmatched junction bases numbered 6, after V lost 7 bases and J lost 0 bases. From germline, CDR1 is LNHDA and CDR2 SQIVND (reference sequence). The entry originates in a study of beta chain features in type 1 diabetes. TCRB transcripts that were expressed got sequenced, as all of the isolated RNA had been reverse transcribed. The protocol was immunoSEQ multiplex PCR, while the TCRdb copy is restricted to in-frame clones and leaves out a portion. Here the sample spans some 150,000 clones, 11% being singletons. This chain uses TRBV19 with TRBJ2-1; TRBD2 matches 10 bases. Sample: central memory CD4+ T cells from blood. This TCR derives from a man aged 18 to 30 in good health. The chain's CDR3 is CASTTASGGSYNEQFF. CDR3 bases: TGTGCCAGTACCACAGCTAGCGGGGGCTCCTACAATGAGCAGTTCTTC.